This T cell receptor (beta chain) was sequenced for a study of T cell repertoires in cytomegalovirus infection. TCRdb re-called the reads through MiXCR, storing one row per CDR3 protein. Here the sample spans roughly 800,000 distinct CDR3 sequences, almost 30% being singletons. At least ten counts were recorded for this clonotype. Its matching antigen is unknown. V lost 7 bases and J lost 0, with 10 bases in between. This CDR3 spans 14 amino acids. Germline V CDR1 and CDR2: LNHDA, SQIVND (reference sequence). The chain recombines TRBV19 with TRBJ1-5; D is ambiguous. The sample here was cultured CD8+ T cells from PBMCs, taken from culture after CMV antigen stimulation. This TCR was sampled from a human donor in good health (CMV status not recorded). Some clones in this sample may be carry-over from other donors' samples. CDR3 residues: CASKLRNSNQPQHF. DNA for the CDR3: TGTGCCAGTAAGCTGAGGAATAGCAATCAGCCCCAGCATTTT.